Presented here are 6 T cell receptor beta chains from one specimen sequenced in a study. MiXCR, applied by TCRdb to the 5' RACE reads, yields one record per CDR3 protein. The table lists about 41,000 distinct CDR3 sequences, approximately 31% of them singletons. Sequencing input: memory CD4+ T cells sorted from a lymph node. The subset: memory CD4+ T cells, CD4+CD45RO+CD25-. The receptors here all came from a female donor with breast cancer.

The CDR3 sequence: CSARVPGQGVTGELFF. DNA of the CDR3: TGCAGTGCTAGGGTTCCCGGACAGGGGGTCACCGGGGAGCTGTTTTTT. This chain joins TRBV20-1 and TRBJ2-2; 10 nucleotides match TRBD1. Germline assignment: CDR1 DFQATT and CDR2 SNEGSKA (reference sequence). CDR3 length: 16 residues. V gave up 3 bases and J gave up 4 bases; unmatched junction bases: 8.

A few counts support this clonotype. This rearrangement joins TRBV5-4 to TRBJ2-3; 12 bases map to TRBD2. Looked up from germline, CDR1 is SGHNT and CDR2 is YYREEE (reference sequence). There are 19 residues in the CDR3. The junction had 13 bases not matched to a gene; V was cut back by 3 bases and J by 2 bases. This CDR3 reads CASSYPPGSSGGDTDTQYF. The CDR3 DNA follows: TGTGCCAGCAGCTACCCACCGGGGTCTAGCGGGGGGGACACAGATACGCAGTATTTT.

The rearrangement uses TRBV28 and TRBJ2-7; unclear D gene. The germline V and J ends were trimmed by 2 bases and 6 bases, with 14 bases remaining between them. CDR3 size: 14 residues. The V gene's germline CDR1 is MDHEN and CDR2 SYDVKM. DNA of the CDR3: TGTGCCAGCAGTTTAAACTTTTACGGAAGCGAGCAGTACTTC. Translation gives CASSLNFYGSEQYF.

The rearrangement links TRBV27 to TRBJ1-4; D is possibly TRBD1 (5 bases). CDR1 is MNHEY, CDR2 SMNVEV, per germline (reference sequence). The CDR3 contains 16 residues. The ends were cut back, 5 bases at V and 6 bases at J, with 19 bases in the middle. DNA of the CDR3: TGTGCCAGCAGTCCAGACCGGGGGGGTAGAGATGAAAAACTGTTTTTT. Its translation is CASSPDRGGRDEKLFF.

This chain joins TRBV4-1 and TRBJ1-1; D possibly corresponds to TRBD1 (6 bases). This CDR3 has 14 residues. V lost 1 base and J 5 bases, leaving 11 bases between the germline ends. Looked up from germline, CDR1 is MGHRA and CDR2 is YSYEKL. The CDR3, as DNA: TGCGCCAGCAGCCAAGTGAACAGGGATACTGAAGCTTTCTTT. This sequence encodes CASSQVNRDTEAFF.

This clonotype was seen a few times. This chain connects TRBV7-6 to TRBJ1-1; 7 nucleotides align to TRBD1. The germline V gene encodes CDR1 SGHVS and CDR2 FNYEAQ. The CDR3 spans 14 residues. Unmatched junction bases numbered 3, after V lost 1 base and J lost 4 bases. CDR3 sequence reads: CASSLGRGVTEAFF. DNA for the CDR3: TGTGCCAGCAGCTTAGGCAGGGGGGTCACTGAAGCTTTCTTT.